The sequence of this T cell receptor (beta chain) was determined in a study of early T cells in non-severe SARS-CoV-2 infection. Whole-study findings and limits: Matches to VDJdb favored anti-spike CD8 responses and missed private and CD4 specificities.

This clonotype was counted only a few times. Its antigen is unidentified. Individual cDNA molecules each received unique molecular identifiers attached to them. TCRdb re-derived calls from the 5' RACE reads in MiXCR, one entry per CDR3 protein. The sample has 62,000 or so distinct CDR3 sequences, approximately 9% seen once. This CDR3 has 17 residues. Germline V lookup: CDR1 SGHKS, CDR2 YYEKEE (reference sequence). V lost 0 bases and J lost 1, with 14 bases in between. The source of this sequence is an adult who was a healthcare worker with PCR-confirmed SARS-CoV-2 infection or an uninfected control (not recorded which). The J gene is TRBJ1-3, the V gene TRBV5-5; D might be TRBD1 (5 bases). The sample consisted of whole blood. The CDR3 reads CASSLAWTYYSGNTIYF. CDR3 nucleotides: TGTGCCAGCAGCTTGGCATGGACATACTATTCTGGAAACACCATATATTTT.